This T cell receptor (beta chain) was captured by sequencing in a study of prognosis after radiotherapy for stage I lung cancer (dated by TCRdb to the early 2020s). At the level of the whole study: Between early 2018 and January 2019, 15 to 20 stage I NSCLC patients were enrolled in Nanjing, China. Oligometastatic NSCLC after surgical resection of the primary tumor was present in roughly five patients, while newly diagnosed primary stage I lung tumors were present in approximately 14. All patients were considered medically inoperable, owing to comorbidities in some 11 and refusal of surgery in seven or eight. The cohort included about a dozen men and five to seven women, with a median age of about 79 years and a range of about 50 to 90 years. About a dozen patients had adenocarcinoma and over five had squamous cell carcinoma as the tumor histology. Using image-guided IMRT or VMAT, SBRT was delivered in 3 to 5 fractions at a biologically effective dose of at least 100 Gy. Concurrent therapy was not administered to any patient alongside SBRT. About 20% of the 19 patients developed distant metastases after SBRT, at a median of around seven months; the other 15 showed no significant progression. Peripheral blood TCR beta repertoires were profiled in stage I NSCLC patients before and after stereotactic body radiotherapy, and the study then linked these repertoires to distant failure. The study took one blood sample before SBRT and one after SBRT from each of 19 patients and sequenced all 40 or so samples. Study-level results and caveats: After SBRT, the number of unique TCR clones decreased (median about 10,000 before versus 6,000 to 7,000 after; Wilcoxon paired P=0.011). The study was limited by the small cohort and short follow-up, and independent validation of the study findings is required. No determination of tumor specificity was made for expanded TCR clones. Post-SBRT Shannon entropy and its change from baseline were lower in patients who developed distant metastases; baseline Shannon entropy was not associated with metastases. No adjustment for multiple comparisons was applied to any of the reported P values. Differences by metastasis status were reportedly seen in TRBV and TRBJ usage frequencies, involving two V genes at baseline and, after SBRT, nine V genes and two J genes.

All patients had node-negative disease on CT and PET/CT, and none had a history of other malignancies or prior chemotherapy or radiotherapy. Approximately 6 milliliters of peripheral venous blood were drawn into EDTA tubes at each of two time points. Ficoll-Paque Plus density-gradient centrifugation was used to isolate PBMCs. Samples were stored at -80°C immediately after collection until analysis. Two rounds of multiplex PCR on genomic DNA were used to amplify the TCR beta CDR3 region. The first PCR round used primers specific to each TRBV and TRBJ gene, and the primer sequences were filed in Chinese patent CN105087789A. Universal primers were used in the second round of PCR. The Roche High Pure PCR Template Preparation Kit was used to extract genomic DNA from frozen PBMCs. The libraries underwent paired-end sequencing with 151 bp reads on an Illumina HiSeq 3000. From the authors' description of their analysis: CutAdapt was used to discard raw reads that did not contain the multiplex PCR primer sequences. High-quality paired reads were merged into contigs with PEAR. MiXCR assigned TRB V, D and J gene segments to each contig by aligning to reference sequences. To remove sequencing errors, CDR3 sequences were clustered according to base quality and sequence similarity. Diversity was measured as Shannon entropy normalized by the natural log of productive TCR sequence number. Clonality was defined as one minus Shannon entropy divided by the natural log of the number of unique clonotypes. The Youden index of ROC curves was used to select progression-free survival cut-offs for repertoire metrics, and analyses were performed in R 3.5.3. In-frame beta chains were kept once TCRdb had trimmed the public reads at Q25 with fastp and called clones with MiXCR. Each CDR3 protein gets just one entry, which takes the most common genes and DNA from the rows behind it. The V and J calls here are based on TCRdb, not the publication. The sample table contains nearly 35,000 distinct CDR3 sequences; only one count was recorded for 32% of them. The ten largest clonotypes hold 25% to 30% of the sample.

This clonotype appeared once. It lacks a known antigen. This likely came from a read error, as a far larger clone is one base away. As encoded in the germline V gene, CDR1 is MRHNA while CDR2 is SNTAGT. The CDR3, cysteine through phenylalanine, is 15 amino acids long. Only CDR3 DNA remains: 45 bases, in frame from the first base. The sequence derives from a donor at least 50 years old with non-small cell lung cancer. Sample: PBMCs, taken before or after stereotactic body radiation therapy (not recorded which). Rearrangement joined TRBV6-4 to TRBJ2-3; TRBD1 agrees with 7 junctional bases. The DNA is TGTGCCAGCAGTCAAGCGACAGGGAGCACAGATACGCAGTGTTTT. Its protein product is CASSQATGSTDTQCF.